These 21 T cell receptor beta chains share one sample of origin, sequenced in a study of blood T cell repertoires in COVID-19. Repertoires were generated with immunoSEQ multiplex PCR, while TCRdb's copy carries only in-frame clones and drops some. The sample includes about 230,000 clones, 70% to 85% of them seen just once. Sequenced input: PBMCs or T cells enriched from blood (not recorded which). These receptors all stem from a man aged 60 to 69 who had recovered from COVID-19.

This chain links TRBV7-6 with TRBJ2-2; 7 bases align to TRBD2. Germline loops: CDR1 SGHVS, CDR2 FNYEAQ. This CDR3 has 15 amino acids. J lost 4 bases, V lost 4 bases, and 6 bases had no gene match. CDR3 in amino acids: CASSSGLAGTGELFF. The CDR3 coding sequence is TGTGCCAGCAGCTCCGGGTTAGCGGGCACCGGGGAGCTGTTTTTT.

J is TRBJ2-1 and V is TRBV5-4; 7 bases fit TRBD1. CDR1 is SGHNT and CDR2 is YYREEE in the germline V gene (reference sequence). The CDR3 is 12 amino acids. J was trimmed by 11 bases and V by 3 bases; bases with no gene match: 5. The chain's CDR3 is CASSSTGPKQFF. CDR3 DNA sequence: TGTGCCAGCAGCTCGACAGGGCCGAAGCAGTTCTTC.

The chain links TRBV24-1 to TRBJ2-2; TRBD1 agrees at 9 bases. This CDR3 comprises 16 residues. With 4 bases clipped from V and 0 bases from J, the junction kept 2 bases outside the gene matches. The germline CDR1 and CDR2 sequences are KGHDR and SFDVKD. The DNA of the CDR3 is TGTGCCACCAGTGAGGACAGGGGCGCGAACACCGGGGAGCTGTTTTTT. Amino acid sequence: CATSEDRGANTGELFF.

This clone showed up just a few times. CDR3 protein: CASSYASRRGYTF. The CDR3 DNA follows: TGTGCCAGCAGTTACGCGTCCCGCCGGGGCTACACCTTC. V gene TRBV6-2 or TRBV6-3 combines with J gene TRBJ1-2, with D unclear. The V end lost 2 bases, the J end lost 8 bases, and 12 bases lay between the germline ends. The V gene's germline CDR1 is MNHEY and CDR2 SVGEGT. The CDR3 has 13 amino acids.

The V gene is TRBV3-1 (or the pseudogene TRBV3-2), the J gene TRBJ2-2, with 10 positions matching TRBD1. This CDR3 is built from 17 residues. The V segment lost 0 bases and the J segment 4 bases; nucleotides outside the gene matches: 5. Germline CDR1 LGHDT, CDR2 YNNKEL (reference sequence). This chain's CDR3 is CASSQDPGQGFTGELFF. DNA for the CDR3: TGTGCCAGCAGCCAAGACCCGGGACAGGGGTTCACCGGGGAGCTGTTTTTT.

The J gene is TRBJ2-7, the V gene TRBV10-3; D is uncertain. Germline CDR1 and CDR2: ENHRY and SYGVKD. This CDR3 spans 13 amino acids. V was cut by 3 bases and J by 5 bases, with 11 bases left in between. The DNA for the CDR3 is TGTGCCATCAGTGACAGTGTGAACCACGAGCAGTACTTC. Residues: CAISDSVNHEQYF.

The chain is built from TRBV19 and TRBJ2-7, with D unresolved. The CDR3 spans 14 residues. Germline CDR1 LNHDA, CDR2 SQIVND (reference sequence). V dropped 3 bases and J dropped 0 bases, with 9 bases sitting between them. The CDR3 is CASSIGGSSYEQYF. Here the CDR3 DNA reads TGTGCCAGTAGTATCGGCGGAAGCTCCTACGAGCAGTACTTC.

V is TRBV20-1 and J is TRBJ1-2; 9 nucleotides match TRBD1. There are 14 residues in the CDR3. V lost 3 bases to trimming and J lost 4 bases; unmatched junction nucleotides: 6. CDR1 is DFQATT and CDR2 is SNEGSKA in the germline V gene (reference sequence). This chain's CDR3 is CSASTGGFTYGYTF. CDR3 DNA sequence: TGCAGTGCTAGTACAGGGGGCTTTACCTATGGCTACACCTTC.

This clone was recorded only once. The chain links TRBV5-1 to TRBJ2-1, with D perhaps TRBD2 (6 bases). Germline V gives CDR1 SGHRS, CDR2 YFSETQ. The CDR3 covers 13 residues. Between the trimmed V and J ends, which lost 4 bases and 9 bases, there was a span of 14 bases. In nucleotides, the CDR3 is TGCGCCAGCAGCCTGCGGGTGGGGGGTGAGCAGTTCTTC. It yields the protein CASSLRVGGEQFF.

This clone was recorded once. The rearrangement joins TRBV6-5 to TRBJ1-1; D uncertain. This CDR3 comprises 13 residues. The germline V gene has CDR1 MNHEY and CDR2 SVGAGI. The germline V and J ends were trimmed by 7 bases and 0 bases, with 9 bases remaining between them. CDR3 nucleotides: TGTGCCAGCATTGGAACAGTGAACACTGAAGCTTTCTTT. Residues: CASIGTVNTEAFF.

This chain uses TRBV5-1 with TRBJ2-3, with 10 bases matching TRBD2. CDR1 and CDR2 from the germline V gene are SGHRS and YFSETQ. The CDR3 loop spans 16 amino acids. J lost 9 bases, V lost 4 bases, and 14 bases had no gene match. CDR3 coding DNA: TGCGCCAGCAGCGCTATAGCGGGGGGCGCGTCAGGGACGCAGTATTTT. It specifies CASSAIAGGASGTQYF.

The J gene is TRBJ2-5, the V gene TRBV23-1, with 7 bases aligning to TRBD1. TRBV23-1 is filed as an ORF, its function uncertain. With V trimmed by 2 bases and J by 5 bases, 11 bases remained unmatched. CDR3 length equals 16 residues. The CDR3 loop is CASSQLDRQRKETQYF. The CDR3 DNA reads TGCGCCAGCAGTCAACTGGACAGGCAGAGGAAGGAGACCCAGTACTTC.

This chain links TRBV24-1 with TRBJ2-7, with a weak D call TRBD1 (5 bases). The V end lost 7 bases, the J end lost 5 bases, and 5 bases lay between the germline ends. Germline V CDR1 and CDR2: KGHDR, SFDVKD. This CDR3 contains 10 residues. CDR3 protein: CATRQDEQYF. The CDR3 DNA sequence: TGTGCCACCAGACAGGACGAGCAGTACTTC.

The J gene is TRBJ2-3, the V gene TRBV4-3, with D possibly being TRBD2 (5 bases). Trimming shortened V by 4 bases and J by 3 bases, and 17 bases separated the two germline ends. The CDR3 is 16 amino acids. Per germline, CDR1 LGHNA and CDR2 YSLEER. CDR3 DNA: TGCGCCAGCAGCCCCGATGCGGGCATGGGAACAGATACGCAGTATTTT. The encoded protein is CASSPDAGMGTDTQYF.

The chain joins TRBV5-1 to TRBJ1-4; TRBD1 matches at 9 bases. The CDR3 consists of 15 residues. The junction had 8 bases not matched to a gene; V was cut back by 4 bases and J by 7 bases. CDR1 is SGHRS, CDR2 YFSETQ, per germline. CDR3 residues: CASSGTGGAGEKLFF. CDR3 DNA sequence: TGCGCCAGCAGCGGTACAGGGGGCGCTGGTGAAAAACTGTTTTTT.

J is TRBJ1-1 and V is TRBV6-5; D perhaps matches TRBD1 (6 bases). Trimming took 8 bases from V and 1 from J, leaving 8 bases between them. CDR1 MNHEY and CDR2 SVGAGI come from the germline V gene. This CDR3 is built from 12 residues. CDR3 amino acids: CASQDRNTEAFF. CDR3 DNA sequence: TGTGCCAGCCAGGACAGGAACACTGAAGCTTTCTTT.

The genes are TRBV27 and TRBJ2-1, with 11 bases that match TRBD2. The CDR3 totals 14 residues. V was clipped by 4 bases and J by 11 bases; unmatched bases: 7. The germline CDR1 and CDR2 sequences are MNHEY and SMNVEV (reference sequence). The CDR3 region has the DNA TGTGCCAGCAGTTCCCGACTAGCGGGGACTAAGCAGTTCTTC. Amino acid sequence: CASSSRLAGTKQFF.

There are a few counts of this clone. The chain recombines TRBV19 with TRBJ1-2, with 7 bases matching TRBD1. This CDR3 is 14 amino acids long. J lost 3 bases, V lost 7 bases, and 8 bases had no gene match. Germline CDR1 reads LNHDA; CDR2 reads SQIVND (reference sequence). CDR3 DNA: TGTGCCAGTATCCCCCGGGACAGAGACTATGGCTACACCTTC. It is translated as CASIPRDRDYGYTF.

This chain joins TRBV5-1 and TRBJ1-1; TRBD1 might be the D (5 bases). The germline V gene encodes CDR1 SGHRS and CDR2 YFSETQ. V was clipped by 2 bases and J by 1 base, with 12 bases between them. This CDR3 contains 15 residues. CDR3 sequence: CASSFGGASNTEAFF. The CDR3 DNA sequence: TGCGCCAGCAGCTTCGGCGGGGCTTCGAACACTGAAGCTTTCTTT.

This chain links TRBV10-2 with TRBJ2-3; the D gene is possibly TRBD2 (6 bases). Germline CDR1 reads WSHSY; CDR2 reads SAAADI. The CDR3 totals 12 residues. The V end was cut by 8 bases, the J end by 1 base, with 7 bases between. The CDR3 is CASSGGTDTQYF. The CDR3 DNA follows: TGCGCCAGCTCGGGAGGCACAGATACGCAGTATTTT.

The chain is built from TRBV4-1 and TRBJ2-1, with TRBD1 as a possible D gene (5 bases). The CDR3 runs to 14 residues. Germline V gives CDR1 MGHRA, CDR2 YSYEKL. V lost 0 bases, J lost 8 bases, and 11 bases lay in between. CDR3 sequence (DNA): TGCGCCAGCAGCCAAGAAAAGGGGTTGGATGAGCAGTTCTTC. Translated, it gives CASSQEKGLDEQFF.